This T cell receptor (beta chain) is drawn from a study of blood T cell repertoires in COVID-19. In the study overall: Italy, Spain and the United States were the sources of the convalescent and acute COVID-19 samples. PBMCs, B-cell-depleted T cells, or T cells provided the cDNA or gDNA that made up the material.

The CDR3 consists of 14 residues. Profiling relied on immunoSEQ multiplex PCR, and the TCRdb table lists in-frame clones only, not all of them. The sample gives 200,000 to 300,000 clones, about four fifths of which show up once; 7.5% is in the top ten. Sequencing was carried out using peripheral blood. This TCR derives from a woman aged 80 or older with COVID-19, enrolled during active disease. The V and J genes are TRBV1 and TRBJ2-7; the table's D gene call, TRBD2, was not cross checked with the DNA. TRBV1 is shown as a pseudogene. Written as DNA, the CDR3 is TGCACCAGCAGCCAAGACGACTACCCCTACGAGCAGTACTTC. This gives the protein CTSSQDDYPYEQYF.